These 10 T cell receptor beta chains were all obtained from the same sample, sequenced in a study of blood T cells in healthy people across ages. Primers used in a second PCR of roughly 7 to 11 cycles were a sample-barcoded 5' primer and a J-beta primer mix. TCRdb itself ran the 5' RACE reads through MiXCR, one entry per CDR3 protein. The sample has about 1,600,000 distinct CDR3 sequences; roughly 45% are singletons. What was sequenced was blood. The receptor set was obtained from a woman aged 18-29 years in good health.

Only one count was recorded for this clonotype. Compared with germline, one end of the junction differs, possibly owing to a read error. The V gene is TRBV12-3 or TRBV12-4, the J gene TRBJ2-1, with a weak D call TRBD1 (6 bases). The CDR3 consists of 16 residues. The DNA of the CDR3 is TGTGCCAGCAGCGGGTCCGGGACAAGCTCCGACAATGAGCAGTTCTTC. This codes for CASSGSGTSSDNEQFF.

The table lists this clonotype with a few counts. CDR3 amino acids: CASSSDRGNGYTF. The CDR3 region has the DNA TGTGCCAGCAGTTCGGACAGGGGGAATGGCTACACCTTC. J is TRBJ1-2 and V is TRBV27, with 10 bases lining up with TRBD1. The V gene end was trimmed by 4 bases and the J gene end by 6 bases; junction bases not matched to a gene: 2. The CDR3 is 13 residues long. Germline loops: CDR1 MNHEY, CDR2 SMNVEV (reference sequence).

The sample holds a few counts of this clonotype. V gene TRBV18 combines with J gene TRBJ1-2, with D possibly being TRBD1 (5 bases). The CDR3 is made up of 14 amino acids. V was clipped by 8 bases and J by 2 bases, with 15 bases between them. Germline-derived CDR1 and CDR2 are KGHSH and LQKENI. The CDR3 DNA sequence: TGTGCCAGCAGCCCGGGGGAAGGAAACTATGGCTACACCTTC. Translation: CASSPGEGNYGYTF.

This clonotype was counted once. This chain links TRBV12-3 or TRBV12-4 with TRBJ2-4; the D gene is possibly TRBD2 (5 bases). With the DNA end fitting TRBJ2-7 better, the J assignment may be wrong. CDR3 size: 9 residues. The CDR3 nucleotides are TGTGCCAGCGAGGGCGAGCAGTACTTC. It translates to CASEGEQYF.

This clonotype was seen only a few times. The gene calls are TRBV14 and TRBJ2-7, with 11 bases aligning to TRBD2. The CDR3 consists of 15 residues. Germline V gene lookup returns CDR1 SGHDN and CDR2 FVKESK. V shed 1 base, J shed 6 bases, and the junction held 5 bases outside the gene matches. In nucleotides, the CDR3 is TGTGCCAGCAGCCAAGGACTAGCGGGAAAAGGCGAGCAGTACTTC. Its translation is CASSQGLAGKGEQYF.

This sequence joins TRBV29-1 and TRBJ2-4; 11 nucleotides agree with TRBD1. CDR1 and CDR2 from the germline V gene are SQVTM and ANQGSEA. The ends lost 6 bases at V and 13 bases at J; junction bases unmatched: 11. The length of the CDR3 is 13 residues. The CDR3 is CSVLDRGLGEQYF. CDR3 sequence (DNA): TGCAGCGTCTTGGACAGGGGGCTTGGGGAGCAGTACTTC.

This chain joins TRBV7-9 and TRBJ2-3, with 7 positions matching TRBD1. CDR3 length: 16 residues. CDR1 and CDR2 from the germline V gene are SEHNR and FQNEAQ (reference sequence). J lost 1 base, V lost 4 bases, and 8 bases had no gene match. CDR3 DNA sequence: TGTGCCAGCAGCTCCAGTGACAGGGACGGCACAGATACGCAGTATTTT. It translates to CASSSSDRDGTDTQYF. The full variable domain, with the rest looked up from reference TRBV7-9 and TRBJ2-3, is DTGVSQNPRHKITKRGQNVTFRCDPISEHNRLYWYRQTLGQGPEFLTYFQNEAQLEKSRLLSDRFSAERPKGSFSTLEIQRTEQGDSAMYLCASSSSDRDGTDTQYFGPGTRLTVL.

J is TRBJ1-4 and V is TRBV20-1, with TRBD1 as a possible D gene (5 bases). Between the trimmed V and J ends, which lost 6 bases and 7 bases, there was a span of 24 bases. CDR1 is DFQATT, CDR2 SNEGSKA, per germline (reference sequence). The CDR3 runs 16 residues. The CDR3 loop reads CSAQNPSGQVGEKLFF. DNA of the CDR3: TGCAGTGCCCAAAACCCCTCGGGGCAGGTTGGTGAAAAACTGTTTTTT.

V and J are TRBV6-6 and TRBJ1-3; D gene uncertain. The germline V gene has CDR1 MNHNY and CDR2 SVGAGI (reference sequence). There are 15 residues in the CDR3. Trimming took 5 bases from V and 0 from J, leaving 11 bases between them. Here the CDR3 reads CASSPPQTSGNTIYF. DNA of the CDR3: TGTGCCAGCAGTCCCCCGCAGACCTCTGGAAACACCATATATTTT.

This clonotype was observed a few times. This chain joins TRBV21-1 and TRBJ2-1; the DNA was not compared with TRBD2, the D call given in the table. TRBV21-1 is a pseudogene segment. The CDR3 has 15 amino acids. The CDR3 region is CASSPSGCMIGEQFF. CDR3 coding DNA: TGTGCCAGCAGCCCTAGCGGATGTATGATCGGTGAGCAGTTCTTC.